This T cell receptor (beta chain) was found in a study of T-cell reconstitution after alpha-beta-depleted transplantation in children. This clonotype came up a few times. The CDR3 totals 16 residues. Per germline, CDR1 SEHNR and CDR2 FQNEAQ (reference sequence). The V end was cut by 7 bases, the J end by 1 base, with 18 bases between. Unique molecular identifiers were incorporated when the TCRbeta library was constructed. TCRdb re-analysed the PCR reads in MiXCR, keeping a single row per CDR3 protein. The sample carries a few hundred thousand distinct CDR3 sequences, about 9.4% recorded once. The chain combines TRBV7-9 with TRBJ2-3, with D tentatively TRBD1 (5 bases). The sample here was PBMCs from the stem cell graft donor, taken from the stem cell graft. This receptor was taken from a human donor who donated a stem cell graft to a child with acute lymphoblastic leukemia. The CDR3: CASIPAGQGGTDTQYF. The DNA for the CDR3 is TGTGCCAGCATCCCGGCCGGGCAGGGTGGCACAGATACGCAGTATTTT.